The sample holds a few counts of the clone carrying this T cell receptor (beta chain). The target antigen is unknown. Trimming removed 5 bases from V and 0 bases from J, with 5 bases in between. The CDR3 sequence is 13 residues long. CDR1 PRHDT and CDR2 FYEKMQ come from the germline V gene (reference sequence). TCR beta libraries were prepared from cDNA with unique molecular identifiers. One entry per CDR3 protein, called by TCRdb with MiXCR from the PCR reads. This table has more than 450,000 distinct CDR3 sequences, around 47% appearing once. This entry belongs to a study of post-analysis software for immune sequencing data. Study results and limitations: When patients were compared with controls, four or five TRBV segments were more frequent, TRBV5-6, TRBV5-1 and TRBV20-1 among them.

The rearrangement joins TRBV13 to TRBJ2-1; D unclear. The sequencing sample was made of blood. The receptor was isolated from a girl between 10 and 17 years old with multiple sclerosis. CDR3 loop: CASSISSYNEQFF. DNA for the CDR3: TGTGCCAGCAGCATAAGCTCCTACAATGAGCAGTTCTTC. Full variable domain (missing parts from reference TRBV13 and TRBJ2-1): AAGVIQSPRHLIKEKRETATLKCYPIPRHDTVYWYQQGPGQDPQFLISFYEKMQSDKGSIPDRFSAQQFSDYHSELNMSSLELGDSALYFCASSISSYNEQFFGPGTRLTVL.